The 31 T cell receptor beta chains below were found in one sample sequenced in a study of metastatic and nonmetastatic thyroid tumors. TCRdb reprocessed the PCR reads using MiXCR. The sample lists around 26,000 clones; roughly 3.7% were seen once. All patients reached thyroid surgery having received no treatment beforehand. Sequenced sample: blood. The receptors originated from a male donor with papillary thyroid cancer or a benign thyroid nodule (not recorded which). Some clones in this sample may be carry-over from other donors' samples.

This clone was seen at least ten times. This chain connects TRBV15 to TRBJ1-5; TRBD1 aligns across 7 bases. Per germline, CDR1 LNHNV and CDR2 YYDKDF (reference sequence). V shed 0 bases and J 5 bases; nucleotides not matched to a gene: 7. This CDR3 comprises 16 residues. For the CDR3, the DNA is TGTGCCACCAGCAGAGATAGGCCCAGGGGGGATCAGCCCCAGCATTTT. It specifies CATSRDRPRGDQPQHF.

Details on this clone: This may be a read error, as it is one base from a much larger clone. The chain uses TRBV6-2 or TRBV6-3 and TRBJ1-2, with 9 bases fitting TRBD1. The CDR3 length is 16 residues. V lost 8 bases, J lost 10 bases, and 20 bases stayed unmatched. Germline CDR1 and CDR2: MNHEY and SVGEGT. DNA for the CDR3: TGTGCCAGCTCACCAACGACCGGGACAGGGACTTTCGTCTACACCTTC. It yields the protein CASSPTTGTGTFVYTF.

The sample holds a few counts of this clone. V usage is TRBV7-2 and J usage is TRBJ2-5; no firm D call. In germline, CDR1 is SGHTA, CDR2 FQGNSA. Deletions cut 6 bases from V and 5 bases from J, with 13 bases between. The CDR3 sequence is 13 residues long. CDR3 bases: TGTGCCAGCAGACCCGAAACCCTGGAGACCCAGTACTTC. Amino acids: CASRPETLETQYF.

This clone appeared many times. This sequence joins TRBV7-8 and TRBJ2-1; 8 bases map to TRBD2. This CDR3 comprises 14 residues. The trim removed 2 bases at V and 9 bases at J, leaving 6 bases unmatched. The germline gives CDR1 SGHVS, CDR2 FQNEAQ. The CDR3 loop reads CASSLRTSIGEQFF. CDR3 in DNA: TGTGCCAGCAGCTTACGGACTAGCATAGGTGAGCAGTTCTTC.

This clone has only a few counts. This chain uses TRBV6-4 with TRBJ1-2; TRBD1 matches 7 bases. This CDR3 is built from 13 residues. Germline CDR1 and CDR2: MRHNA and SNTAGT. The junction had 10 bases not matched to a gene; V was cut back by 11 bases and J by 4 bases. CDR3 region: CACMRDRSYGYTF. The CDR3 DNA is TGTGCCTGCATGAGGGACAGAAGCTATGGCTACACCTTC.

CDR3 residues: CASSLAPGSSYEQYF. Here the CDR3 DNA reads TGTGCCAGCAGCTTAGCACCGGGTAGCTCCTACGAGCAGTACTTC. The chain carries TRBV7-6 and TRBJ2-7, with D unclear. This CDR3 comprises 15 residues. With 0 bases removed from V and 0 bases from J, the gap between germline ends came to 9 bases. CDR1 and CDR2 (germline): SGHVS, FNYEAQ.

By share, this clone ranks as medium-sized. This chain connects TRBV6-2 or TRBV6-3 to TRBJ2-1; the match to TRBD2 covers 11 bases. J gave up 6 bases and V 2 bases, and 0 bases lay outside the gene matches. CDR1 is MNHEY, CDR2 SVGEGT, per germline. This CDR3 region has 14 residues. The CDR3: CASSYGTSGNEQFF. CDR3 DNA sequence: TGTGCCAGCAGTTACGGGACTAGCGGCAATGAGCAGTTCTTC.

This clone has only a few counts. This chain connects TRBV25-1 to TRBJ2-7; D is undetermined. There are 11 residues in the CDR3. CDR1 is MGHDK and CDR2 is SYGVNS in the germline V gene. Trimming left V 3 bases short and J 7 bases short, with 7 bases between. The CDR3 is CASSDLGEQYF. Written as DNA, the CDR3 is TGTGCCAGCAGTGACCTGGGGGAGCAGTACTTC.

This clone turned up a few times. The chain combines TRBV10-2 with TRBJ2-1; D may match TRBD1 or TRBD2 (5 bases each). V was shortened by 4 bases and J by 7 bases, with 14 bases between the two germline ends. This CDR3 comprises 14 residues. CDR1 and CDR2 from the germline V gene are WSHSY and SAAADI. The CDR3 region has the DNA TGCGCCAGCAGTGCCTCAGGGACGGAGAATGAGCAGTTCTTC. Protein product: CASSASGTENEQFF.

This clone came up many times. This rearrangement joins TRBV7-2 to TRBJ1-1, with D tentatively TRBD1 (6 bases). The CDR3 length is 13 residues. Germline V lookup: CDR1 SGHTA, CDR2 FQGNSA. Trimming cost V 5 bases and J 1 base, with 8 bases left between them. CDR3 DNA sequence: TGTGCCAGCAGCCAGGGGCGGAACACTGAAGCTTTCTTT. Protein: CASSQGRNTEAFF.

This clone has a handful of counts. V is TRBV27 and J is TRBJ2-3; 11 bases map to TRBD2. V lost 8 bases and J lost 0; bases outside the gene matches: 4. Germline V CDR1 and CDR2: MNHEY, SMNVEV (reference sequence). The CDR3 runs 15 residues. The CDR3 is CASSLAGGSTDTQYF. The CDR3 bases are TGTGCCAGCTCGTTAGCGGGAGGGAGCACAGATACGCAGTATTTT.

This clone was seen repeatedly, ten times or more. Other nucleotide sequences in the sample specify the same CDR3. The rearrangement links TRBV20-1 to TRBJ1-1; 7 bases line up with TRBD1. Per the germline V gene, CDR1 is DFQATT and CDR2 is SNEGSKA (reference sequence). CDR3 size: 13 residues. V gave up 5 bases and J gave up 1 base; unmatched junction bases: 4. CDR3: CSALGGWNTEAFF. DNA for the CDR3: TGCAGTGCTCTAGGGGGCTGGAACACTGAAGCTTTCTTT.

This clone showed up many times. The rearrangement links TRBV20-1 to TRBJ2-2, with D tentatively TRBD1 or TRBD2 (5 bases each). This CDR3 spans 14 amino acids. Germline loops: CDR1 DFQATT, CDR2 SNEGSKA (reference sequence). V was trimmed by 5 bases and J by 1 base, leaving 11 bases between them. CDR3 nucleotide sequence: TGCAGTGCTTCCGGGACGCTGAACACCGGGGAGCTGTTTTTT. It translates to CSASGTLNTGELFF.

This clone has more than one count but fewer than ten. As the CDR3 is not closed by the conserved phenylalanine or tryptophan, this likely results from a read error. The CDR3 DNA reads as TGCGCCAGCAACTCAGGGGGCTATGGCTACACCTCC. Translating it yields CASNSGGYGYTS. The chain recombines TRBV10-1 with TRBJ1-2; TRBD1 matches at 7 bases. The trim removed 7 bases at V and 4 bases at J, leaving 3 bases unmatched. From germline, CDR1 is WNHNN and CDR2 SYGVQD (reference sequence). The CDR3 is 12 residues long.

This clone ranks as medium-sized. The genes are TRBV6-1 and TRBJ2-2; D uncertain. The CDR3 spans 13 residues. Trimming took 2 bases from V and 5 from J, leaving 6 bases between them. Germline V lookup: CDR1 MNHNS, CDR2 SASEGT. The CDR3 reads CASSEQLTGELFF. CDR3 in DNA: TGTGCCAGCAGTGAACAGCTGACCGGGGAGCTGTTTTTT.

The chain links TRBV19 to TRBJ1-4; TRBD1 aligns across 10 bases. Trimming took 7 bases from V and 5 from J; bases not matched to a gene: 4. Germline V CDR1 and CDR2: LNHDA, SQIVND (reference sequence). This CDR3 has 14 amino acids. CDR3 loop: CASTRQGANEKLFF. DNA for the CDR3: TGTGCCAGTACCAGACAGGGGGCAAATGAAAAACTGTTTTTT. The full variable domain, its missing parts supplied by reference TRBV19 and TRBJ1-4, is DGGITQSPKYLFRKEGQNVTLSCEQNLNHDAMYWYRQDPGQGLRLIYYSQIVNDFQKGDIAEGYSVSREKKESFPLTVTSAQKNPTAFYLCASTRQGANEKLFFGSGTQLSVL.

This clone was found a few times. The CDR3 bases are TGTGCCAGCAGCCACCCTCGGAGGGAGGGGAGGAATGAGCAGTTCTTC. Translated, it gives CASSHPRREGRNEQFF. The chain uses TRBV12-3 or TRBV12-4 and TRBJ2-1; TRBD2 aligns across 7 bases. V lost 6 bases to trimming and J lost 7 bases; unmatched junction nucleotides: 15. The CDR3 is 16 residues long.

This clone was recorded a few times. This chain links TRBV12-3 or TRBV12-4 with TRBJ2-3, with 8 bases aligning to TRBD1. The CDR3 is made up of 16 amino acids. Trimming cost V 5 bases and J 6 bases; bases outside gene matches: 13. The CDR3 protein is CASSLRTGPGGDTQYF. In DNA form, the CDR3 reads TGTGCCAGCAGTCTCCGGACAGGGCCAGGGGGGGATACGCAGTATTTT.

This clone was recorded at least ten times. The CDR3 sequence is CASRDTGVNTGELFF. In DNA, the CDR3 is TGTGCCAGCAGAGATACAGGGGTAAACACCGGGGAGCTGTTTTTT. The rearrangement joins TRBV6-1 to TRBJ2-2; 7 bases are shared with TRBD1. This CDR3 is built from 15 residues. CDR1 is MNHNS, CDR2 SASEGT, per germline. The V and J ends lost 6 bases and 2 bases, in that order; junction bases with no gene match: 6.

In its sample, this clone was seen a few times. This chain uses TRBV20-1 with TRBJ1-2; no reliable D call. The germline V gene encodes CDR1 DFQATT and CDR2 SNEGSKA (reference sequence). Trimming shortened V by 0 bases and J by 4 bases, and 12 bases separated the two germline ends. The CDR3 has 14 amino acids. Here the CDR3 DNA reads TGCAGTGCTAGAGATCGAGGTGCCATCTATGGCTACACCTTC. It translates to CSARDRGAIYGYTF.

This clone was counted ten times or more. This sample includes further DNA sequences coding for the same CDR3. V is TRBV11-2 and J is TRBJ2-1; 9 positions match TRBD2. Germline trimming cut 4 bases from V and 8 bases from J; bases unmatched to any gene: 12. The germline CDR1 and CDR2 sequences are SGHAT and FQNNGV. This CDR3 has 16 residues. The CDR3 loop is CASSSNPSGTRDEQFF. The CDR3 DNA sequence: TGTGCCAGCAGCTCAAACCCTAGCGGGACTCGGGATGAGCAGTTCTTC. Supplemented by reference TRBV11-2 and TRBJ2-1, the full variable domain reads EAGVAQSPRYKIIEKRQSVAFWCNPISGHATLYWYQQILGQGPKLLIQFQNNGVVDDSQLPKDRFSAERLKGVDSTLKIQPAKLEDSAVYLCASSSNPSGTRDEQFFGPGTRLTVL.

In its sample, this clone was seen a few times. This chain joins TRBV6-1 and TRBJ2-2; unclear D gene. This CDR3 contains 13 residues. The ends were cut back, 1 base at V and 4 bases at J, with 4 bases in the middle. Germline V gene sequence: CDR1 MNHNS, CDR2 SASEGT. Written as DNA, the CDR3 is TGTGCCAGCAGTGAAGTGGTCACCGGGGAGCTGTTTTTT. Translating it yields CASSEVVTGELFF.

This clone was seen a few times. The chain employs TRBV30 and TRBJ1-6; unclear D gene. The CDR3 extends over 15 amino acids. V lost 3 bases and J 7 bases, leaving 16 bases between the germline ends. CDR1 GTSNPN and CDR2 SVGIG come from the germline V gene (reference sequence). The DNA of the CDR3 is TGTGCCTGGAGAGCCCTGGCAACAGACAATTCACCCCTCCACTTT. This codes for CAWRALATDNSPLHF.

This clone was observed many times. The chain carries TRBV27 and TRBJ1-2; D is perhaps TRBD1 (6 bases). This CDR3 spans 14 amino acids. Germline V lookup: CDR1 MNHEY, CDR2 SMNVEV (reference sequence). The V end was cut by 7 bases, the J end by 4 bases, with 16 bases between. The chain's CDR3 is CASKGDEVAYGYTF. CDR3 nucleotide sequence: TGTGCCAGCAAGGGGGACGAAGTGGCCTATGGCTACACCTTC.

The chain uses TRBV15 and TRBJ2-3; no clear D. The CDR3 runs 15 residues. Germline V gene sequence: CDR1 LNHNV, CDR2 YYDKDF (reference sequence). V shed 1 base and J shed 0 bases, with 8 bases lying between them. Here the CDR3 reads CATSRGTISTDTQYF. Here the CDR3 DNA reads TGTGCCACCAGCAGAGGGACCATTAGCACAGATACGCAGTATTTT.

Within the sample, this clone is medium-sized. The rearrangement links TRBV19 to TRBJ2-7; 10 nucleotides align to TRBD1. V was clipped by 5 bases and J by 6 bases; unmatched bases: 4. The germline gives CDR1 LNHDA, CDR2 SQIVND (reference sequence). CDR3 length: 13 residues. CDR3 residues: CASSEGTGVEQYF. The CDR3 DNA sequence: TGTGCCAGTAGTGAAGGGACAGGGGTCGAGCAGTACTTC.

The sample holds a few counts of this clone. A read error may explain this, as a much larger clone is one base away. The chain links TRBV25-1 to TRBJ1-2; weak D call: TRBD1 (5 bases). The CDR3 extends over 16 amino acids. Germline V gene data show CDR1 as MGHDK and CDR2 as SYGVNS. This CDR3 reads CTSSEWGGGARGGYTF. CDR3 in DNA: TGTACCAGCAGTGAATGGGGTGGCGGGGCTCGGGGAGGCTACACCTTC.

Many counts were recorded for this clone. This chain uses TRBV19 with TRBJ1-5, with D uncertain. Deletions cut 6 bases from V and 2 bases from J, with 14 bases between. The CDR3 has 15 residues. The germline V gene encodes CDR1 LNHDA and CDR2 SQIVND (reference sequence). CDR3 in amino acids: CASRKTPIGNQPQHF. The CDR3 DNA is TGTGCCAGTAGAAAGACTCCTATCGGCAATCAGCCCCAGCATTTT. Combining the CDR3 with reference TRBV19 and TRBJ1-5 gives the whole variable domain DGGITQSPKYLFRKEGQNVTLSCEQNLNHDAMYWYRQDPGQGLRLIYYSQIVNDFQKGDIAEGYSVSREKKESFPLTVTSAQKNPTAFYLCASRKTPIGNQPQHFGDGTRLSIL.

In this sample, this clone is medium-sized. The genes are TRBV12-3 or TRBV12-4 and TRBJ1-1; D might be TRBD1 (6 bases). V was shortened by 6 bases and J by 1 base, with 9 bases between the two germline ends. The CDR3 sequence is 13 residues long. The CDR3 protein is CASSEQGNTEAFF. The CDR3 DNA sequence: TGTGCCAGCAGCGAACAGGGGAACACTGAAGCTTTCTTT.

The table lists this clone with a count of one. Given the absence of the conserved phenylalanine or tryptophan at the CDR3 end, a read error is likely. J is TRBJ1-2 and V is TRBV5-1; 7 bases align to TRBD1. The CDR3 sequence is 15 residues long. CDR1 is SGHRS, CDR2 YFSETQ, per germline. The J segment lost 0 bases and the V segment lost 2 bases, leaving 4 bases of the junction unmatched. The CDR3 is CASSLEGATNYGYTY. The CDR3 DNA reads TGCGCCAGCAGCTTAGAGGGGGCCACTAACTATGGCTACACCTAC.

The gene calls are TRBV5-1 and TRBJ1-2, with D possibly matching TRBD1 (6 bases). The V end lost 1 base, the J end lost 7 bases, and 14 bases lay between the germline ends. This CDR3 comprises 14 residues. Germline V gives CDR1 SGHRS, CDR2 YFSETQ. The CDR3 DNA reads TGCGCCAGCAGCTTGAGTTCAGGGGCGGGTGGCTACACCTTC. It translates to CASSLSSGAGGYTF.